These T cell receptor beta chains were read from a single sample in a study of CD8+ T cells in alopecia areata. Produced via immunoSEQ multiplex PCR; TCRdb's table is partial and in-frame only. The sample carries some 150,000 clones, about 56% recorded once. The sample consisted of CD8+ T cells sorted from blood, taken at week 4, from a patient treated with tofacitinib. The receptor source for this set is a human donor with alopecia areata. CDR3s include the opening cysteine and the closing phenylalanine or tryptophan. The order of the fields is clone size, D gene, J gene, V gene, CDR3 DNA, CDR3 protein. The D gene is left open where the match is weak. Size values are once, few and many counts, or a class for expanded clones, and some rows have none.

clone size: few; D gene: NA; J gene: TRBJ2-3; V gene: TRBV30; CDR3 DNA: TGTGCCTGGAGTGCCTTTAGGGGTGGGCAGTATTTT; CDR3 protein: CAWSAFRGGQYF
clone size: few; D gene: TRBD2; J gene: TRBJ2-1; V gene: TRBV9; CDR3 DNA: TGTGCCAGCAGCGGACAACTAGCGGGGGCGCCCAATGAGCAGTTCTTC; CDR3 protein: CASSGQLAGAPNEQFF
clone size: NA; D gene: NA; J gene: TRBJ1-4; V gene: TRBV9; CDR3 DNA: TGTGCCAGCAGCGTAGATTGGCGGCCTAATGAAAAACTGTTTTTT; CDR3 protein: CASSVDWRPNEKLFF
clone size: NA; D gene: NA; J gene: TRBJ1-2; V gene: TRBV12-5; CDR3 DNA: TGTGCTAGTGGTCCCCCCCTCAGGGGCGGCTATGGCTACACCTTC; CDR3 protein: CASGPPLRGGYGYTF
clone size: NA; D gene: NA; J gene: TRBJ2-5; V gene: TRBV29-1; CDR3 DNA: TGCAGCGCCCAAACGGGGGTCGACGAGACCCAGTACTTC; CDR3 protein: CSAQTGVDETQYF
clone size: NA; D gene: NA; J gene: TRBJ1-2; V gene: TRBV13; CDR3 DNA: TGTGCCAGCAGCTTAGGCGGCAGGGCCCCATCGGGCTACACCTTC; CDR3 protein: CASSLGGRAPSGYTF
clone size: NA; D gene: NA; J gene: TRBJ2-7; V gene: TRBV5-6; CDR3 DNA: TGTGCCAGCAGCTTACAGGGCCCCACCTACGAGCAGTACTTC; CDR3 protein: CASSLQGPTYEQYF
clone size: NA; D gene: NA; J gene: TRBJ2-7; V gene: TRBV6-5; CDR3 DNA: TGTGCCAGCAGTTTTGACCCAACATACGAGCAGTACTTC; CDR3 protein: CASSFDPTYEQYF
clone size: NA; D gene: TRBD1; J gene: TRBJ1-1; V gene: TRBV29-1; CDR3 DNA: TGCAGCGTTGTGGTACCGGGACAGGGGTTTGAAGCTTTCTTT; CDR3 protein: CSVVVPGQGFEAFF
clone size: few; D gene: TRBD2; J gene: TRBJ2-1; V gene: TRBV5-6; CDR3 DNA: TGTGCCAGCAGCTTGTTCCTAGCGGGCTACAATGAGCAGTTCTTC; CDR3 protein: CASSLFLAGYNEQFF
clone size: NA; D gene: TRBD1; J gene: TRBJ2-4; V gene: TRBV30; CDR3 DNA: TGTGCCTGGAGTGTGGGACAGGGGGTGAAAAACATTCAGTACTTC; CDR3 protein: CAWSVGQGVKNIQYF
clone size: NA; D gene: NA; J gene: TRBJ2-7; V gene: TRBV27; CDR3 DNA: TGTGCCAGCAGTCCCATGTCGGGTAGGTCCTACGAGCAGTACTTC; CDR3 protein: CASSPMSGRSYEQYF
clone size: few; D gene: TRBD2; J gene: TRBJ2-3; V gene: TRBV23-1; CDR3 DNA: TGCGCCATCCCCGGGACTAGCGGTAAAACTAGCACAGATACGCAGTATTTT; CDR3 protein: CAIPGTSGKTSTDTQYF
clone size: NA; D gene: TRBD1; J gene: TRBJ2-2; V gene: TRBV29-1; CDR3 DNA: TGCAGCGTTGTCCCTTCGACCGGGACAGGGAACACCGGGGAGCTGTTTTTT; CDR3 protein: CSVVPSTGTGNTGELFF
clone size: NA; D gene: NA; J gene: TRBJ1-2; V gene: TRBV7-9; CDR3 DNA: TGTGCCAGCAGCTCGAATCCAGGGGCCTATGGCTACACCTTC; CDR3 protein: CASSSNPGAYGYTF
clone size: NA; D gene: NA; J gene: TRBJ2-1; V gene: TRBV6-5; CDR3 DNA: TGTGCCAGCAGTTACTCGCCAGATGAGCAGTTCTTC; CDR3 protein: CASSYSPDEQFF
clone size: NA; D gene: NA; J gene: TRBJ2-2; V gene: TRBV30; CDR3 DNA: TGTGCCTGGAGGGGGGCAAACACCGGGGAGCTGTTTTTT; CDR3 protein: CAWRGANTGELFF
clone size: NA; D gene: NA; J gene: TRBJ1-2; V gene: TRBV9; CDR3 DNA: TGTGCCAGCAGCGTAGCCCTTGGTAGGGGAGGATTCTATGGCTACACCTTC; CDR3 protein: CASSVALGRGGFYGYTF
clone size: NA; D gene: TRBD1; J gene: TRBJ2-3; V gene: TRBV7-6; CDR3 DNA: TGTGCCAGCAGCCTACACAGGGGAGCAGATACGCAGTATTTT; CDR3 protein: CASSLHRGADTQYF
clone size: NA; D gene: NA; J gene: TRBJ2-1; V gene: TRBV7-9; CDR3 DNA: TGTGCCAGCAGCCTCGATAGGATCGAGCAGTTCTTC; CDR3 protein: CASSLDRIEQFF
clone size: NA; D gene: TRBD1; J gene: TRBJ1-1; V gene: TRBV13; CDR3 DNA: TGTGCCAGCGGCCTGCCGTCAGGGGGGTACACTGAAGCTTTCTTT; CDR3 protein: CASGLPSGGYTEAFF
clone size: NA; D gene: NA; J gene: TRBJ2-7; V gene: TRBV4-2; CDR3 DNA: TGTGCCAGCAGCCAAGATGAGACGGCGGCTAGTTACGAGCAGTACTTC; CDR3 protein: CASSQDETAASYEQYF
clone size: NA; D gene: TRBD1; J gene: TRBJ1-5; V gene: TRBV7-9; CDR3 DNA: TGTGCCAGCAGCTTAGATGGGACAGATAATCAGCCCCAGCATTTT; CDR3 protein: CASSLDGTDNQPQHF
clone size: NA; D gene: NA; J gene: TRBJ1-2; V gene: TRBV4-2; CDR3 DNA: TGTGCCAGCAGCCAAGAACGGACAAATGGCTACACCTTC; CDR3 protein: CASSQERTNGYTF
clone size: NA; D gene: TRBD1; J gene: TRBJ2-1; V gene: TRBV18; CDR3 DNA: TGTGCCAGCTTCCCTTTGAAGGGGGCGTACCAGTTCTTC; CDR3 protein: CASFPLKGAYQFF
clone size: NA; D gene: NA; J gene: TRBJ2-7; V gene: TRBV6-5; CDR3 DNA: TGTGCCAGCAGCCGATCCCCCCCTTACGAGCAGTACTTC; CDR3 protein: CASSRSPPYEQYF
clone size: few; D gene: TRBD1; J gene: TRBJ1-2; V gene: TRBV10-3; CDR3 DNA: TGTGCCATCAGGAGGGACAGCCTTGGCTATGGCTACACCTTC; CDR3 protein: CAIRRDSLGYGYTF
clone size: NA; D gene: NA; J gene: TRBJ2-3; V gene: TRBV7-9; CDR3 DNA: TGTGCCAGCAGCTTTGCGGAGGTGCAGTATTTT; CDR3 protein: CASSFAEVQYF
clone size: NA; D gene: NA; J gene: TRBJ2-3; V gene: TRBV6-5; CDR3 DNA: TGTGCCAGCAGTTACGGCGGGACAGATACGCAGTATTTT; CDR3 protein: CASSYGGTDTQYF
clone size: NA; D gene: NA; J gene: TRBJ2-5; V gene: TRBV29-1; CDR3 DNA: TGCAGCGTTGAAGACCGAGGGGGGCGAGAGACCCAGTACTTC; CDR3 protein: CSVEDRGGRETQYF
clone size: NA; D gene: NA; J gene: TRBJ1-2; V gene: TRBV30; CDR3 DNA: TGTGCCTGGACAGAGGGCTGGGGCTACACCTTC; CDR3 protein: CAWTEGWGYTF
clone size: few; D gene: NA; J gene: TRBJ2-2; V gene: TRBV29-1; CDR3 DNA: TGCAGCGTTGGTGGGGTAGGAGCGGACACCGGGGAGCTGTTTTTT; CDR3 protein: CSVGGVGADTGELFF
clone size: once; D gene: NA; J gene: TRBJ2-3; V gene: TRBV30; CDR3 DNA: TGTGCCTTAGACGCCCCTTTCGGGGGGCAGTATTTT; CDR3 protein: CALDAPFGGQYF
clone size: NA; D gene: NA; J gene: TRBJ2-1; V gene: TRBV2; CDR3 DNA: TGTGCCAGCAGTCTAGGGATAAGCTCCTACAATGAGCAGTTCTTC; CDR3 protein: CASSLGISSYNEQFF
clone size: NA; D gene: NA; J gene: TRBJ2-7; V gene: TRBV27; CDR3 DNA: TGTGCCAGCAGTTCCCCCTCGGGGTACGAGCAGTACTTC; CDR3 protein: CASSSPSGYEQYF
clone size: NA; D gene: NA; J gene: TRBJ1-2; V gene: TRBV7-9; CDR3 DNA: TGTGCCAGCAGCTCAAATCTAGGTTGGGGCTACACCTTC; CDR3 protein: CASSSNLGWGYTF
clone size: NA; D gene: NA; J gene: TRBJ1-5; V gene: TRBV29-1; CDR3 DNA: TGCAGCGTGGCAGAAGATAGCAATCAGCCCCAGCATTTT; CDR3 protein: CSVAEDSNQPQHF
clone size: few; D gene: NA; J gene: TRBJ1-2; V gene: TRBV13; CDR3 DNA: TGTGCCAGCAGGGAAATTCGGACGAACTATGGCTACACCTTC; CDR3 protein: CASREIRTNYGYTF
clone size: NA; D gene: TRBD2; J gene: TRBJ2-7; V gene: TRBV27; CDR3 DNA: TGTGCCAGCAGTCCGTCGGGAGGATACGAGCAGTACTTC; CDR3 protein: CASSPSGGYEQYF
clone size: once; D gene: NA; J gene: TRBJ2-1; V gene: TRBV2; CDR3 DNA: TGTGCCAGGGGGGGGCTGTCCTACAATGAGCAGTTCTTC; CDR3 protein: CARGGLSYNEQFF